One T cell receptor (beta chain) is described in this entry. This entry is derived from a study of blood T cell repertoires in COVID-19. V shed 3 bases, J shed 7 bases, and the junction held 3 bases outside the gene matches. Germline V gene data show CDR1 as SGHTA and CDR2 as FQGNSA. CDR3 length equals 13 residues. In the original analysis: Using reference gene primer amplification, nucleated cell counts were estimated. Data came from immunoSEQ multiplex PCR; TCRdb stores just in-frame clones and leaves some out. That table supplies the V and J calls and clone size; D and trimming were determined from the DNA. The sample holds some 130,000 clones, 84% seen once.

The sample comprised peripheral blood. This TCR derives from a human donor in a cohort sampled during active COVID-19. The chain joins TRBV7-2 to TRBJ1-2; 9 bases fit TRBD1. The CDR3 protein is CASSFDRGSGYTF. CDR3 DNA: TGTGCCAGCAGCTTCGACAGGGGGTCTGGCTACACCTTC.